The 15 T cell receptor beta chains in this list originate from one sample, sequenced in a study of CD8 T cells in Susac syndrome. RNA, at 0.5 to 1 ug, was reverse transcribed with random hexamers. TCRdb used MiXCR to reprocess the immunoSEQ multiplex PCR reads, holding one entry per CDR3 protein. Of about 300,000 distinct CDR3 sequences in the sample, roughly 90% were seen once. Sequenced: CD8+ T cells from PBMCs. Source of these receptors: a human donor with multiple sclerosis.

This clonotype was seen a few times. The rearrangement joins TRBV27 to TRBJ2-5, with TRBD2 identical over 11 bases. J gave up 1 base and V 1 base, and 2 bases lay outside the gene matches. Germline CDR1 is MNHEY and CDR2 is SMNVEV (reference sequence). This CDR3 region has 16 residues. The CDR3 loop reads CASSLLGLAAQETQYF. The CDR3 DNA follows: TGTGCCAGCAGTTTATTGGGACTAGCGGCCCAAGAGACCCAGTACTTC.

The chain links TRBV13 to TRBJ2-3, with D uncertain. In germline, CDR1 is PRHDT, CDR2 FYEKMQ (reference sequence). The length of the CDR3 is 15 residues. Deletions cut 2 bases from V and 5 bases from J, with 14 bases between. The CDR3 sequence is CASSLLGQQVDTQYF. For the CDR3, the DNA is TGTGCCAGCAGCTTACTAGGTCAGCAGGTAGATACGCAGTATTTT.

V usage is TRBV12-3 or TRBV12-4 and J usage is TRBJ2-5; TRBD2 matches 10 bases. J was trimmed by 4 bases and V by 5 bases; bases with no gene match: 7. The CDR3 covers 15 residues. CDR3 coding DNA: TGTGCCAGCAGTCCAGCGGGAGGGTTGAGAGAGACCCAGTACTTC. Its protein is CASSPAGGLRETQYF.

The CDR3 coding sequence is TGTGCCAGCAGTCGTAGCCAGGGATTTTACTACGAGCAGTACTTC. As protein: CASSRSQGFYYEQYF. The chain is built from TRBV7-9 and TRBJ2-7, with D possibly TRBD1 on 5 matching bases. The CDR3 is 15 residues long. Trimming stripped 6 bases from V and 3 bases from J, with 18 bases between. Germline values: CDR1 SEHNR, CDR2 FQNEAQ (reference sequence).

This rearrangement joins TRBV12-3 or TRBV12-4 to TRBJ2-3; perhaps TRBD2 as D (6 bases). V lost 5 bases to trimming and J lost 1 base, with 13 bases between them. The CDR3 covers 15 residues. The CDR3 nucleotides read TGTGCCAGCAGTCGCCCGGGGGATCGCACAGATACGCAGTATTTT. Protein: CASSRPGDRTDTQYF.

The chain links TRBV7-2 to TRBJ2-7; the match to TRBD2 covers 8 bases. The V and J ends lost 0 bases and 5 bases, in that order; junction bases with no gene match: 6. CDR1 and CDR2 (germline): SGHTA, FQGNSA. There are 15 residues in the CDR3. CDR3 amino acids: CASSLAGTRRNEQYF. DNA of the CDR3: TGTGCCAGCAGCTTAGCGGGGACTAGAAGGAACGAGCAGTACTTC. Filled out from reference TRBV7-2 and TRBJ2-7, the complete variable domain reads GAGVSQSPSNKVTEKGKDVELRCDPISGHTALYWYRQSLGQGLEFLIYFQGNSAPDKSGLPSDRFSAERTGGSVSTLTIQRTQQEDSAVYLCASSLAGTRRNEQYFGPGTRLTVT.

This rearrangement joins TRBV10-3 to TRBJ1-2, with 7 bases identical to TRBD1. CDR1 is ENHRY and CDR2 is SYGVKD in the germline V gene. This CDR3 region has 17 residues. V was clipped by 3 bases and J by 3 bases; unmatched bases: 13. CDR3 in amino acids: CAISEVGQQAIDYGYTF. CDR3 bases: TGTGCCATCAGTGAAGTGGGACAGCAAGCAATAGACTATGGCTACACCTTC.

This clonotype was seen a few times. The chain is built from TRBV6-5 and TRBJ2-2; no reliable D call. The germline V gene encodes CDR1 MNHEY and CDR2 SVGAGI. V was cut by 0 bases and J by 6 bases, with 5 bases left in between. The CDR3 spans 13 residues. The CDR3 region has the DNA TGTGCCAGCAGTTACTCGCGAGCCGGGGAGCTGTTTTTT. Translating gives CASSYSRAGELFF.

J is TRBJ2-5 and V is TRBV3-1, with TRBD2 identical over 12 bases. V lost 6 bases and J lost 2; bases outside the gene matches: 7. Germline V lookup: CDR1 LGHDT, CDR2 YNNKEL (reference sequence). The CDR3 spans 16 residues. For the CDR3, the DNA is TGTGCCAGCAGGGGACTAGCGGGCGTGCTTCAAGAGACCCAGTACTTC. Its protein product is CASRGLAGVLQETQYF.

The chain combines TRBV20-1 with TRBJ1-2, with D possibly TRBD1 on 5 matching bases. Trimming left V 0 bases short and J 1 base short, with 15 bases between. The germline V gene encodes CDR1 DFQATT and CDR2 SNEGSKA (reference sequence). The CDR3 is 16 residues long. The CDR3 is CSARDLVGADNYGYTF. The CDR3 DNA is TGCAGTGCTAGAGATCTCGTCGGGGCGGATAACTATGGCTACACCTTC.

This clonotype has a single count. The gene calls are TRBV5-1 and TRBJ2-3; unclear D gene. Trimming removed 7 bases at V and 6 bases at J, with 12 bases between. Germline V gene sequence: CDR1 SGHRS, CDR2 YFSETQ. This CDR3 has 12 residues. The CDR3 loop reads CASFLQWDTQYF. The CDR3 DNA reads TGCGCCAGCTTTCTCCAATGGGATACGCAGTATTTT.

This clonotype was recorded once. CDR3 residues: CASSGTVNQPQHF. The CDR3 nucleotides are TGTGCCAGTAGTGGGACAGTCAATCAGCCCCAGCATTTT. The chain recombines TRBV19 with TRBJ1-5, with 7 positions matching TRBD1. Germline values: CDR1 LNHDA, CDR2 SQIVND (reference sequence). The CDR3 covers 13 residues. The V and J ends lost 5 bases and 3 bases, in that order; junction bases with no gene match: 1.

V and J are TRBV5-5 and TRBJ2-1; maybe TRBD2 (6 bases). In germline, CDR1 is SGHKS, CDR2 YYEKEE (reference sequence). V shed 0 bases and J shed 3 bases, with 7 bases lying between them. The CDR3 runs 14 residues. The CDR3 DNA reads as TGTGCCAGCAGCTTGGGAGCGGGCTACAATGAGCAGTTCTTC. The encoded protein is CASSLGAGYNEQFF.

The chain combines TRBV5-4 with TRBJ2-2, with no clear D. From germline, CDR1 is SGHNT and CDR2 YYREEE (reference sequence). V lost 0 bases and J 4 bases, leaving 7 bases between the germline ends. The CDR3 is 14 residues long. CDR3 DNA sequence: TGTGCCAGCAGCTTGGGGGTTGGCACCGGGGAGCTGTTTTTT. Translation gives CASSLGVGTGELFF. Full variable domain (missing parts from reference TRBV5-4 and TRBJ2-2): ETGVTQSPTHLIKTRGQQVTLRCSSQSGHNTVSWYQQALGQGPQFIFQYYREEENGRGNFPPRFSGLQFPNYSSELNVNALELDDSALYLCASSLGVGTGELFFGEGSRLTVL.

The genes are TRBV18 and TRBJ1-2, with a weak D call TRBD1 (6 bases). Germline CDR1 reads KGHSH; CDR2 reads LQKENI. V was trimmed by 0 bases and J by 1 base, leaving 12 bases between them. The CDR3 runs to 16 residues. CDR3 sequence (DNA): TGTGCCAGCTCACCACCAGGGGGGAACCTTAACTATGGCTACACCTTC. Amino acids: CASSPPGGNLNYGYTF.